This TCR beta chain was identified during a study of T cell changes during pregnancy in multiple sclerosis. Assay used: immunoSEQ multiplex PCR; TCRdb lists only in-frame clones, some missing. In the table there are some 68,000 clones, about 90% of which are singletons. V gave up 2 bases and J gave up 5 bases, with 19 bases separating them. The germline CDR1 and CDR2 sequences are MDHEN and SYDVKM. CDR3 size: 16 residues. The gene calls are TRBV28 and TRBJ2-7; weak D call: TRBD2 (5 bases). The sequenced sample was peripheral blood, obtained in the second trimester of pregnancy. The receptor was derived from a female donor in good health, enrolled as a control in a pregnancy study. The CDR3 spells CASSLEGGWSPHEQYF. The DNA for the CDR3 is TGTGCCAGCAGTTTAGAGGGTGGATGGAGTCCGCACGAGCAGTACTTC. Looking up the rest from reference TRBV28 and TRBJ2-7 gives the full variable domain: DVKVTQSSRYLVKRTGEKVFLECVQDMDHENMFWYRQDPGLGLRLIYFSYDVKMKEKGDIPEGYSVSREKKERFSLILESASTNQTSMYLCASSLEGGWSPHEQYFGPGTRLTVT.